This T cell receptor beta chain was captured by sequencing in a study of blood T cells in healthy people across ages (dated by TCRdb to the mid-2010s). General notes on the study: In model experiments, roughly one uniquely barcoded TCR beta cDNA molecule per two T cells was captured by template switching. The donors were split into four age groups: young (average about 15 years), middle-aged (roughly 42), aged (about 56) and long-lived (82). To avoid experimental bias, donors of different ages were distributed randomly across sequencing lanes. To track age-related changes in TCR beta repertoire diversity, the study relied on deep sequencing normalized with unique cDNA molecular identifiers. The study analyzed two additional independent replicas of 1 million unique cDNA reads from the same blood draw for two donors, one aged 18 to 29 and one aged 80 or older.

The roughly 42 donors, aged about 6 to 100 years, were systemically healthy Caucasian individuals from Russia. Each donor gave about 10 milliliters of peripheral blood, drawn into EDTA-treated Vacutainer tubes. PBMCs were isolated by Ficoll-Paque density-gradient centrifugation, with at least 6.5 million obtained per sample. Trizol reagent was used to extract total RNA from the PBMCs, yielding at least 6 micrograms per sample. Naive CD45RAhigh/CD27high T cell percentages were measured by flow cytometry on a PBMC aliquot from every donor. Results the study describes overall, beyond this receptor: Total diversity estimates from one million sequenced T cells were considered lower bounds and underestimates. As age increased, observed TCR beta diversity per million T cells dropped in a roughly linear way, and a significant reduction was already evident by age 40. Because profiling used bulk unsorted PBMCs, naive and antigen-experienced compartments could not be compared conclusively. Because donor CMV infection status was unknown, age-related changes in expanded clonotypes were potentially confounded. There was a strong correlation between observed TCR beta diversity and the percentage of naive T cells measured by flow cytometry. The long-lived group showed more naive CD4+ T cells, fewer expanded clones and increased TCR diversity than the aged group, suggesting age selection.

About this clonotype: There is no known antigen for this receptor. No quality values exist for individual bases; no much larger clone is one base distant.

Library prep was done by 5' RACE. Sequencing was performed on an Illumina HiSeq 2500. A second 7 to 11 cycle PCR used a sample-barcoded 5' primer and a J-beta primer mix. A template-switch 5' adaptor carrying 12 random nucleotides introduced a unique molecular identifier onto each TCR beta cDNA molecule. Each sample yielded at least 2.5 million CDR3-containing paired-end reads. The Mint cDNA synthesis kit, primed by a TRBC-specific oligonucleotide, was used to synthesize first-strand cDNA from all RNA. Following uracil-DNA glycosylase treatment, all cDNA underwent a first 18-cycle PCR with the universal primers M1SS and BC2_uni_R. The source study handled its data this way. Normalization of each sample was performed by random selection of 1 million high-quality reads, each carrying a distinct molecular identifier. Reads sharing molecular identifiers were discarded rather than binned into consensus sequences. MiTCR, set to a Q25 quality threshold and the strictest error-elimination algorithm, was used for CDR3 identification, clonotype clustering and error correction. A nonparametric unseen species model with Euler transformation was used to estimate lower-bound total TCR beta diversity. TCRdb's own reprocessing of the public reads used fastp at Q25 and MiXCR and kept productive beta chains. Duplicate CDR3 protein sequences are folded into a single record with the most common DNA and genes. It is TCRdb's table, rather than the study itself, that gives the V and J calls and clone size. The sample yields just under 750,000 distinct CDR3 sequences; 22% were counted once. The ten largest clones take up about 22% of the sample.

V and J are trimmed by 6 bases and 2 bases, and the gene matches miss 11 bases of the junction. As encoded in the germline V gene, CDR1 is MDHEN while CDR2 is SYDVKM. The CDR3 sequence holds 17 residues, the cysteine and phenylalanine included. CDR3 DNA only is kept here, 51 bases in frame from base 1. Sequencing was performed on blood. This TCR was recovered from a man between 65 and 85 years old in good health. The chain uses TRBV28 and TRBJ2-4, with 9 junctional bases fitting TRBD1. The nucleotide sequence is TGTGCCAGCAGCCCTGGGACAGGGCAGGCGTCCAAAAACATTCAGTACTTC. Translated, this gives CASSPGTGQASKNIQYF. The full variable domain, with segments outside the CDR3 supplied by the reference TRBV28 and TRBJ2-4 proteins, appears as DVKVTQSSRYLVKRTGEKVFLECVQDMDHENMFWYRQDPGLGLRLIYFSYDVKMKEKGDIPEGYSVSREKKERFSLILESASTNQTSMYLCASSPGTGQASKNIQYFGAGTRLSVL.